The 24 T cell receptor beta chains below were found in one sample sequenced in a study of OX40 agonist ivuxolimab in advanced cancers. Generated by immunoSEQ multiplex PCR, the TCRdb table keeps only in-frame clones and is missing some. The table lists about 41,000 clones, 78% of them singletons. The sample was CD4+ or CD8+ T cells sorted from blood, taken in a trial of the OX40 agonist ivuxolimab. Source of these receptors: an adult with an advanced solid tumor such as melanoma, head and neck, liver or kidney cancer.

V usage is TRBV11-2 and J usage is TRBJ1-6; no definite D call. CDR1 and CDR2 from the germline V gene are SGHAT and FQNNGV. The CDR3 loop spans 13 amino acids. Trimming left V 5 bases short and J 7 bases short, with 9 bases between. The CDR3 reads CASSPYSNSPLHF. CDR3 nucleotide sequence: TGTGCCAGCAGCCCCTATTCGAATTCACCCCTCCACTTT.

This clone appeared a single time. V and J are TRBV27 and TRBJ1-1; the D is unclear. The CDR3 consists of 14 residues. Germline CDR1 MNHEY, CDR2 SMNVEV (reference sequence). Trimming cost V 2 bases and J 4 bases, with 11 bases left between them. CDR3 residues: CASSLGPGATEAFF. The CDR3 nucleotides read TGTGCCAGCAGTTTAGGTCCGGGCGCCACTGAAGCTTTCTTT.

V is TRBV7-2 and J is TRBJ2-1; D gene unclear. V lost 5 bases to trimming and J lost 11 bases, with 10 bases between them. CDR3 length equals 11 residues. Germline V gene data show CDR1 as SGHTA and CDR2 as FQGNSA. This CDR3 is CASSPNYKQFF. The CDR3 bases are TGTGCCAGCAGCCCGAACTACAAGCAGTTCTTC.

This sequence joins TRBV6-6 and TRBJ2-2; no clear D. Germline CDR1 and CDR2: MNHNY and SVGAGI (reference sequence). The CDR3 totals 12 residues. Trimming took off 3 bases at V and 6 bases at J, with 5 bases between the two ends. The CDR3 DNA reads TGTGCCAGCAGTTATGTTCCCGGGGAGCTGTTTTTT. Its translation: CASSYVPGELFF.

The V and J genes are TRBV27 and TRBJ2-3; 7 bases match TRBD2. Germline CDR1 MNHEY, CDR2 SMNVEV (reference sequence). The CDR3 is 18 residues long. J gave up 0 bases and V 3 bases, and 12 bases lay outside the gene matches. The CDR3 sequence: CASSFLRPSGTSTDTQYF. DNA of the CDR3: TGTGCCAGCAGTTTCCTTCGGCCTAGCGGAACTAGCACAGATACGCAGTATTTT.

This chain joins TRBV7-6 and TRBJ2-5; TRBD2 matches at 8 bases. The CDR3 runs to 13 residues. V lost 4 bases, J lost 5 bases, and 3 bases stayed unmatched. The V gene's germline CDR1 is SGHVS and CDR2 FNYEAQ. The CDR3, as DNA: TGTGCCAGCAGCTACGGACTAGCCGAGACCCAGTACTTC. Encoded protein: CASSYGLAETQYF.

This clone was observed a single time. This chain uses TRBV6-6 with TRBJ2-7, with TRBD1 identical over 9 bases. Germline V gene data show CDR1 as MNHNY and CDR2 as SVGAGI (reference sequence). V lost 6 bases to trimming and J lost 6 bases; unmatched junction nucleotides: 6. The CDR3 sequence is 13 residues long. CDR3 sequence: CASRVGQGSEQYF. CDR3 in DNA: TGTGCCAGCAGGGTCGGACAGGGGAGCGAGCAGTACTTC.

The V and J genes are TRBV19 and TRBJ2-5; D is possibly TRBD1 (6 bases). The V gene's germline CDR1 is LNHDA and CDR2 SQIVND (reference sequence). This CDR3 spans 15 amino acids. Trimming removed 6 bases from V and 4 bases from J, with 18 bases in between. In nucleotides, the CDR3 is TGTGCCAGTAGGCAACAAGGGGGAGCCACAGAGACCCAGTACTTC. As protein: CASRQQGGATETQYF.

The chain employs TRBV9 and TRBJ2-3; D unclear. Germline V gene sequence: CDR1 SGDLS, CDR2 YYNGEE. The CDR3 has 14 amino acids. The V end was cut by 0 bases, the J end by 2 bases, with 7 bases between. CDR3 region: CASSVAPNTDTQYF. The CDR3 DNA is TGTGCCAGCAGCGTAGCTCCTAACACAGATACGCAGTATTTT.

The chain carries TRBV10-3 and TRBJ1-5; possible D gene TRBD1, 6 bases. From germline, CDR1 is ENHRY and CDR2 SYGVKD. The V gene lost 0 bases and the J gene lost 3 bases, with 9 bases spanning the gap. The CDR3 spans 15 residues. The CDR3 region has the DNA TGTGCCATCAGTGAGTCAGGACAGACCAATCAGCCCCAGCATTTT. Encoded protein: CAISESGQTNQPQHF.

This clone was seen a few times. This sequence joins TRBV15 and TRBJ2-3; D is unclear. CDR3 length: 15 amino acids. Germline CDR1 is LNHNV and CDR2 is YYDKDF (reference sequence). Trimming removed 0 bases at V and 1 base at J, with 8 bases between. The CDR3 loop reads CATSRESWGTDTQYF. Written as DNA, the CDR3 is TGTGCCACCAGCAGAGAATCGTGGGGCACAGATACGCAGTATTTT. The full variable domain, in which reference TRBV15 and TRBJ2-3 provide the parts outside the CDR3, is DAMVIQNPRYQVTQFGKPVTLSCSQTLNHNVMYWYQQKSSQAPKLLFHYYDKDFNNEADTPDNFQSRRPNTSFCFLDIRSPGLGDTAMYLCATSRESWGTDTQYFGPGTRLTVL.

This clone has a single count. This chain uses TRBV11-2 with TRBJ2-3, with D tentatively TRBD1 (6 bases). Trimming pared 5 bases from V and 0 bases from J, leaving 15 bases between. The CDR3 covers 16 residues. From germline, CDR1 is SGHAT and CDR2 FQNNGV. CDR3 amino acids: CASSATGITSTDTQYF. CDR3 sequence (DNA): TGTGCCAGCAGCGCGACAGGAATAACTAGCACAGATACGCAGTATTTT.

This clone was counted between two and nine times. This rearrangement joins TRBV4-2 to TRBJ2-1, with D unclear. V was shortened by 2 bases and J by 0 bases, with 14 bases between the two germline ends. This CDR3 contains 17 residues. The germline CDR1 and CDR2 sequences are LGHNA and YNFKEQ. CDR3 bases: TGTGCCAGCAGCCAACTCGGCTCAATGAGCTCCTACAATGAGCAGTTCTTC. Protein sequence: CASSQLGSMSSYNEQFF.

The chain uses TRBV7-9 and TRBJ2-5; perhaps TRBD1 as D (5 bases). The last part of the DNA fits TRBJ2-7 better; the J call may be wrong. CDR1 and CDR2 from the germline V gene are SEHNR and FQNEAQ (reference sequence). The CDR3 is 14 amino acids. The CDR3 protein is CASSSPPGMDEQYF. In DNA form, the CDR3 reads TGTGCCAGCAGCTCCCCCCCAGGGATGGACGAGCAGTACTTC.

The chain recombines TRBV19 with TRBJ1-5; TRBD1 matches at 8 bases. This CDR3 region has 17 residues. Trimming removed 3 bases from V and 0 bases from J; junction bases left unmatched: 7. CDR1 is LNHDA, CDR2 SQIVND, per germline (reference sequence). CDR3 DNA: TGTGCCAGTAGTATCATCCAGGGGGCGAATAGCAATCAGCCCCAGCATTTT. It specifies CASSIIQGANSNQPQHF.

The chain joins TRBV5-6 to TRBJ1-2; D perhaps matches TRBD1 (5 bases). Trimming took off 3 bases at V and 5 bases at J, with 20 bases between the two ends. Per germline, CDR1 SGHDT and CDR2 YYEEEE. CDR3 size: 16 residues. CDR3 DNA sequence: TGTGCCAGCAGCTACTGGAGAGACAGTATTTTATATGGCTACACCTTC. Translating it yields CASSYWRDSILYGYTF.

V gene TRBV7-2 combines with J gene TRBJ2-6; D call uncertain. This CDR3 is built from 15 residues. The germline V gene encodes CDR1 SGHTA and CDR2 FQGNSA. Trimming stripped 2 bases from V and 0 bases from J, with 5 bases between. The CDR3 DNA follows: TGTGCCAGCAGCTTAACGGTCTCTGGGGCCAACGTCCTGACTTTC. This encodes CASSLTVSGANVLTF.

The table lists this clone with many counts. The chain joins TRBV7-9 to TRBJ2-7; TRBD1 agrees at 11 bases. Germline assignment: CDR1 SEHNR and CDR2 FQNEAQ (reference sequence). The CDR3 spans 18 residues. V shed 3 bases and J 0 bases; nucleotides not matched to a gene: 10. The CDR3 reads CASSLVAGQGENSYEQYF. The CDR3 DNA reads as TGTGCCAGCAGCTTGGTAGCGGGACAGGGGGAAAACTCCTACGAGCAGTACTTC.

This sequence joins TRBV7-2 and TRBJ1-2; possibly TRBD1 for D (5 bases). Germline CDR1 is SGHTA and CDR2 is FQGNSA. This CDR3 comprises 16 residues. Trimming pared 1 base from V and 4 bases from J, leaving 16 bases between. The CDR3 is CASSLGGQSAGYGYTF. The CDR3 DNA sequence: TGTGCCAGCAGCTTAGGAGGACAATCAGCGGGCTATGGCTACACCTTC.

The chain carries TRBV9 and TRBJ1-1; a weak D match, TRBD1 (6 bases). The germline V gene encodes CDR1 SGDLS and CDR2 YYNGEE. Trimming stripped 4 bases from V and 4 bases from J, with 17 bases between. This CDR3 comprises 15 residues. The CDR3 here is CASSQDGGLGTEAFF. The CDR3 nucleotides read TGTGCCAGCAGCCAGGACGGGGGGCTGGGCACTGAAGCTTTCTTT.

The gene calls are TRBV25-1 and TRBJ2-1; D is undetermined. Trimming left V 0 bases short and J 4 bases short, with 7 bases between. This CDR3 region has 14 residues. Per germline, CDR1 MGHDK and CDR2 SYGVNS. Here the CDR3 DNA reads TGTGCCAGCAGTGAATATAAGGATTACAATGAGCAGTTCTTC. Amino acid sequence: CASSEYKDYNEQFF.

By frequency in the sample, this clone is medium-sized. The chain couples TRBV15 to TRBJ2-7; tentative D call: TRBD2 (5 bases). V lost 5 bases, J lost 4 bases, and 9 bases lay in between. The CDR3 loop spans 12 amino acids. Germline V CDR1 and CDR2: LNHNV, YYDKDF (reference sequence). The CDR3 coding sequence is TGTGCCACCAGCGGAGGCGGTTACGAGCAGTACTTC. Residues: CATSGGGYEQYF.

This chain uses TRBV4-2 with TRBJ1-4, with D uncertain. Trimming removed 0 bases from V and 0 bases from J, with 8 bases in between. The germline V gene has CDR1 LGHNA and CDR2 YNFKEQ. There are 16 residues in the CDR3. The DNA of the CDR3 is TGTGCCAGCAGCCAAGATTGGACGGCAACTAATGAAAAACTGTTTTTT. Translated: CASSQDWTATNEKLFF.

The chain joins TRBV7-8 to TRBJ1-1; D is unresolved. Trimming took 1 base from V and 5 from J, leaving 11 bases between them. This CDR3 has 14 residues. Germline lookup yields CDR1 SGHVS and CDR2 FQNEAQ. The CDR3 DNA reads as TGTGCCAGCAGCTTAGGTCCCGATCGGACTGAAGCTTTCTTT. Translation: CASSLGPDRTEAFF.